A single sample gave rise to the 17 T cell receptor beta chains below, sequenced in a study of CD8+CD57+ T cells in acquired aplastic anemia. Sequencing involved patients with CD8+CD57+ cell expansion previously shown by flow cytometry. Genomic DNA provided the template from which TCR beta VDJ and CDR3 profiles were obtained. TCRdb fed the reads into MiXCR, producing one record per CDR3 protein. There are a few hundred thousand distinct CDR3 sequences in the sample; almost 50% occur only once, and 15% to 20% lies in the top ten. Sequencing was performed on sorted CD4+, CD8+, or CD8+CD57+ T cells (not recorded which) from PBMCs. These receptors originate from a human donor with aplastic anemia.

This sequence joins TRBV28 and TRBJ2-7; D gene unclear. This CDR3 is built from 13 residues. Trimming cost V 8 bases and J 3 bases, with 14 bases left between them. The germline V gene has CDR1 MDHEN and CDR2 SYDVKM. CDR3 nucleotide sequence: TGTGCCAGCTGTGGCCCCGAGCTCTACGAGCAGTACTTC. Residues: CASCGPELYEQYF.

There are many counts of this clonotype. This sequence joins TRBV19 and TRBJ2-7; a weak D match, TRBD1 (5 bases). CDR3 length: 15 residues. Germline assignment: CDR1 LNHDA and CDR2 SQIVND (reference sequence). Trimming left V 0 bases short and J 2 bases short, with 11 bases between. DNA for the CDR3: TGTGCCAGTAGTATAGATACTGGGGCAACCTACGAGCAGTACTTC. This sequence encodes CASSIDTGATYEQYF.

V and J are TRBV2 and TRBJ1-2; D might be TRBD1 (5 bases). The germline V and J ends were trimmed by 4 bases and 8 bases, with 23 bases remaining between them. Germline CDR1 is SNHLY and CDR2 is FYNNEI. CDR3 length equals 16 residues. CDR3 bases: TGTGCCAGCAGTGGGGGGGTGGGACTAGCGGGGCAAGGCTACACCTTC. Translation gives CASSGGVGLAGQGYTF.

The table lists this clonotype with a count of one. The chain is built from TRBV6-5 and TRBJ1-5; weak D call: TRBD1 (5 bases). The CDR3 sequence is 16 residues long. CDR1 and CDR2 (germline): MNHEY, SVGAGI. The V and J ends lost 0 bases and 11 bases respectively, with 20 bases between them. The CDR3 nucleotides read TGTGCCAGCAGTTACTCGATATCGGGGGGGGAAGAGACCCAGCATTTT. Translating it yields CASSYSISGGEETQHF.

In this sample, this clonotype turned up many times. This chain uses TRBV6-1 with TRBJ2-2, with 8 bases fitting TRBD1. J gave up 6 bases and V 2 bases, and 8 bases lay outside the gene matches. This CDR3 comprises 16 residues. Germline V CDR1 and CDR2: MNHNS, SASEGT. CDR3 sequence reads: CASSEFGQGVAGELFF. CDR3 sequence (DNA): TGTGCCAGCAGTGAATTTGGACAGGGTGTTGCCGGGGAGCTGTTTTTT.

This clonotype has a handful of counts. The V and J genes are TRBV6-1 and TRBJ1-1, with D possibly matching TRBD1 (6 bases). The V gene lost 7 bases and the J gene lost 3 bases, with 12 bases spanning the gap. This CDR3 is built from 13 residues. CDR1 MNHNS and CDR2 SASEGT come from the germline V gene. The CDR3 DNA reads as TGTGCCAGCACGGCAGGGGTGTACACTGAAGCTTTCTTT. Residues: CASTAGVYTEAFF.

The chain is built from TRBV20-1 and TRBJ1-1; D perhaps matches TRBD1 (6 bases). With 1 base removed from V and 2 bases from J, the gap between germline ends came to 11 bases. The germline V gene has CDR1 DFQATT and CDR2 SNEGSKA (reference sequence). CDR3 length equals 14 residues. The CDR3 loop is CSARVGGANTEAFF. The CDR3 coding sequence is TGCAGTGCTAGAGTGGGGGGGGCAAACACTGAAGCTTTCTTT.

This clonotype has ten or more counts. This rearrangement joins TRBV10-3 to TRBJ2-3, with 12 nucleotides matching TRBD2. V lost 6 bases to trimming and J lost 7 bases; unmatched junction nucleotides: 8. This CDR3 spans 15 amino acids. Germline V CDR1 and CDR2: ENHRY, SYGVKD. In nucleotides, the CDR3 is TGTGCCATCAGGCTAACTAGCGGGGGGCAGAATACGCAGTATTTT. The encoded protein is CAIRLTSGGQNTQYF.

This chain connects TRBV11-3 to TRBJ2-7, with TRBD1 identical over 11 bases. Germline-derived CDR1 and CDR2 are SGHNT and YENEEA. V trimming: 4 bases; J trimming: 6 bases; junction bases outside the gene matches: 5. This CDR3 is 14 amino acids long. The CDR3 coding sequence is TGTGCCAGCAGCTGGGGACAGGGGGGCGTCGAGCAGTACTTC. Translation: CASSWGQGGVEQYF.

The table lists this clonotype with many counts. This chain links TRBV9 with TRBJ1-1; D unresolved. The germline CDR1 and CDR2 sequences are SGDLS and YYNGEE. The V gene lost 4 bases and the J gene lost 1 base, with 5 bases spanning the gap. The CDR3 is 12 residues long. CDR3 residues: CASSNRNTEAFF. CDR3 DNA: TGTGCCAGCAGCAACAGGAACACTGAAGCTTTCTTT.

The table lists this clonotype with many counts. The chain employs TRBV4-2 and TRBJ2-2, with D perhaps TRBD1 (5 bases). V lost 6 bases to trimming and J lost 2 bases, with 13 bases between them. The germline V gene encodes CDR1 LGHNA and CDR2 YNFKEQ. There are 15 residues in the CDR3. The CDR3 sequence: CASRPNDRNTGELFF. The CDR3 bases are TGTGCCAGCAGACCCAACGACAGAAACACCGGGGAGCTGTTTTTT.

V and J are TRBV10-3 and TRBJ2-5, with D uncertain. Germline V CDR1 and CDR2: ENHRY, SYGVKD. The V end lost 10 bases, the J end lost 5 bases, and 20 bases lay between the germline ends. CDR3 size: 14 residues. CDR3 sequence reads: CATRSPGERETQYF. The CDR3 nucleotides are TGTGCCACACGCAGTCCCGGTGAACGGGAGACCCAGTACTTC.

Concerning this clonotype: This may be a read error, as it is one base from a much larger clone. The chain combines TRBV6-6 with TRBJ2-3; D possibly corresponds to TRBD1 (7 bases). The CDR3 loop spans 12 amino acids. Germline CDR1 and CDR2: MNHNY and SVGAGI (reference sequence). The CDR3 here is CACRGDPDTQYF. In DNA, the CDR3 is TGTGCCTGCAGGGGGGACCCAGATACGCAGTATTTT.

The rearrangement uses TRBV6-6 and TRBJ1-6, with D tentatively TRBD1 (5 bases). The CDR3 has 14 amino acids. CDR1 and CDR2 (germline): MNHNY, SVGAGI (reference sequence). V shed 5 bases and J shed 6 bases, with 11 bases lying between them. The DNA for the CDR3 is TGTGCCAGCAGTGTTGCCGGGACTAATTCACCCCTCCACTTT. Translated: CASSVAGTNSPLHF.

The chain employs TRBV20-1 and TRBJ2-7; D may be TRBD1 (6 bases). CDR1 DFQATT and CDR2 SNEGSKA come from the germline V gene (reference sequence). The CDR3 consists of 13 residues. Trimming took 6 bases from V and 3 from J, leaving 15 bases between them. The CDR3 DNA is TGCAGTGCCAACACGGCAGGGGACTACGAGCAGTACTTC. This translates into CSANTAGDYEQYF.

As for this clonotype: Its ends do not fully match the called genes, so a read error is possible. The rearrangement links TRBV5-8 to TRBJ1-2; D not resolved. The CDR3 runs 11 residues. From germline, CDR1 is SGHTS and CDR2 YDEGEE. This chain's CDR3 is CASSPLARWVF. CDR3 nucleotides: TGTGCCAGCAGCCCGCTTGCGCGCTGGGTCTTC.

Concerning this clonotype: The germline gene is not matched at one end of the junction; a read error may be the cause. The chain joins TRBV7-2 to TRBJ2-1; TRBD2 matches at 7 bases. Germline V gene lookup returns CDR1 SGHTA and CDR2 FQGNSA. The CDR3 runs 13 residues. CDR3 coding DNA: TGTGCCAGCAGCTTTACACAGCGGGACCGGGGAATCTTC. Translation gives CASSFTQRDRGIF.